This TCR beta chain was sequenced for a study of cytomegalovirus exposure and HLA in healthy donors. Sequenced by immunoSEQ multiplex PCR; TCRdb stores in-frame clones only, minus some. The sample carries 300,000 to 450,000 clones, about nine tenths recorded once. V was clipped by 5 bases and J by 2 bases, with 9 bases between them. The V gene's germline CDR1 is KGHSH and CDR2 LQKENI. CDR3 length: 13 amino acids. The material sequenced was PBMCs. The receptor's source is a woman under 30 in good health and CMV-seronegative. The chain recombines TRBV18 with TRBJ2-5, with D maybe TRBD2 (6 bases). The CDR3 is CASSLTRQETQYF. The CDR3 region has the DNA TGTGCCAGCTCATTGACTAGACAAGAGACCCAGTACTTC.